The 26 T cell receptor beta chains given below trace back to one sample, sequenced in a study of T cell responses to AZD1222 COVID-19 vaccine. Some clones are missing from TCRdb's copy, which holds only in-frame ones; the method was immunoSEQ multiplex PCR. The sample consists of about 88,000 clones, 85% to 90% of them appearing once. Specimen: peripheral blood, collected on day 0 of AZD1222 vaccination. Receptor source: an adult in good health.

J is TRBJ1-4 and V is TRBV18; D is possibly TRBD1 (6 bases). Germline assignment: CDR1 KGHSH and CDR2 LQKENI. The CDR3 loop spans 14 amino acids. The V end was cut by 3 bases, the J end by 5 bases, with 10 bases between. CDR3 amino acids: CASSPTQGNEKLFF. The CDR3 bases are TGTGCCAGCTCACCTACGCAGGGGAATGAAAAACTGTTTTTT.

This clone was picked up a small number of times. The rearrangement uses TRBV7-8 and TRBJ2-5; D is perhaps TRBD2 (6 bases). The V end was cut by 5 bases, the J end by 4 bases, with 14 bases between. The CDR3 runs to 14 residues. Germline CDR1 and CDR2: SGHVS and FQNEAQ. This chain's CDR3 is CASSRRGAGETQYF. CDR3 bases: TGTGCCAGCAGCCGGCGCGGGGCTGGAGAGACCCAGTACTTC.

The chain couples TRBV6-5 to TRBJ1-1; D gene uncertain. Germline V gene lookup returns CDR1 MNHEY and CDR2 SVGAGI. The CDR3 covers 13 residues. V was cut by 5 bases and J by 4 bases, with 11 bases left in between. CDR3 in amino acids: CASSRLPSTEAFF. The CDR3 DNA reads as TGTGCCAGCAGTAGACTGCCGAGCACTGAAGCTTTCTTT.

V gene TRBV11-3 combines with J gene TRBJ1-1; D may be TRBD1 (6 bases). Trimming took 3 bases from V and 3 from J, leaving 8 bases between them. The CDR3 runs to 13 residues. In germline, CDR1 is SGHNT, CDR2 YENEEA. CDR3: CASSFAGDTEAFF. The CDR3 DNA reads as TGTGCCAGCAGCTTCGCAGGGGACACTGAAGCTTTCTTT.

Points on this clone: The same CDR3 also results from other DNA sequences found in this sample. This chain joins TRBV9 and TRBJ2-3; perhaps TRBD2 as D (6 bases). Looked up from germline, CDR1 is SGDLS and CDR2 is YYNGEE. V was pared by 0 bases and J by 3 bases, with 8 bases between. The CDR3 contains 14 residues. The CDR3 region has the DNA TGTGCCAGCAGCGTAGTTGGGGGGACAGATACGCAGTATTTT. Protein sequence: CASSVVGGTDTQYF.

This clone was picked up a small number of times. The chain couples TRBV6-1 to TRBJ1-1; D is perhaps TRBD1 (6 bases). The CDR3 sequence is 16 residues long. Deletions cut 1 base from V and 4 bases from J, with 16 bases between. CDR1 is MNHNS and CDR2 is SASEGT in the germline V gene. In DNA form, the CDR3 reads TGTGCCAGCAGTGAAGAGGGGGGAATAGGAAGCACTGAAGCTTTCTTT. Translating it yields CASSEEGGIGSTEAFF.

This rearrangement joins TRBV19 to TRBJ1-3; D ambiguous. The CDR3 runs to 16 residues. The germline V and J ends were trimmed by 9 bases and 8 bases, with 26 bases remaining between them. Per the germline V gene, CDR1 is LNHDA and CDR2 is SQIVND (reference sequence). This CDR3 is CARTGVAGPPRDTIYF. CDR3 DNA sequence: TGTGCCAGAACTGGGGTGGCCGGGCCCCCGAGGGACACCATATATTTT.

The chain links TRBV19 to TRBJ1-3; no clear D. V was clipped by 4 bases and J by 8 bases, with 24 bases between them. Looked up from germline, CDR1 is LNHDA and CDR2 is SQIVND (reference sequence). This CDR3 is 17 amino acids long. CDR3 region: CASSRAGGLTAADTIYF. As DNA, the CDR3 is TGTGCCAGTAGTAGGGCCGGAGGACTTACCGCGGCGGACACCATATATTTT. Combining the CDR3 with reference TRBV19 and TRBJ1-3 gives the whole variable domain DGGITQSPKYLFRKEGQNVTLSCEQNLNHDAMYWYRQDPGQGLRLIYYSQIVNDFQKGDIAEGYSVSREKKESFPLTVTSAQKNPTAFYLCASSRAGGLTAADTIYFGEGSWLTVV.

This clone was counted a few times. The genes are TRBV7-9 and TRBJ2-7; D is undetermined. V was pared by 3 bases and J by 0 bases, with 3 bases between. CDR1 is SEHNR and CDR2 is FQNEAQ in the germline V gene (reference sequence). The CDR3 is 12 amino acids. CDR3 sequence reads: CASSLSSYEQYF. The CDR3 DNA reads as TGTGCCAGCAGCTTGAGCTCCTACGAGCAGTACTTC.

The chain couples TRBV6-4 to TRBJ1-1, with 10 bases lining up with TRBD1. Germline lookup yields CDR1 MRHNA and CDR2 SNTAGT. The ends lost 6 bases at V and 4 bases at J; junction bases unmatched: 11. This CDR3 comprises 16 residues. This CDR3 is CASRATGGLPITEAFF. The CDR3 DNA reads TGTGCCAGCAGGGCGACAGGGGGCCTTCCAATCACTGAAGCTTTCTTT.

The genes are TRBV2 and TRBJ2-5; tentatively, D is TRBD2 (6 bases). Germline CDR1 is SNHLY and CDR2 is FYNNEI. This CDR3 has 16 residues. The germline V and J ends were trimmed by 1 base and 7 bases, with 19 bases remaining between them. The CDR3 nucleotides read TGTGCCAGCAGTGAAGTGGAGGGACCGCCTAGGGGGACCCAGTACTTC. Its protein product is CASSEVEGPPRGTQYF.

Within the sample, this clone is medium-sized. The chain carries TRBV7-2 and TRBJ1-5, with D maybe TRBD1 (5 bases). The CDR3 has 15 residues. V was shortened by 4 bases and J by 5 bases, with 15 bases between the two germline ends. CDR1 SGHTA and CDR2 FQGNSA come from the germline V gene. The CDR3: CASSSRSGGDQPQHF. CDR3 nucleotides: TGTGCCAGCAGCTCCCGGTCGGGGGGGGATCAGCCCCAGCATTTT. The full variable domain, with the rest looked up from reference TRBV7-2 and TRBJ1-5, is GAGVSQSPSNKVTEKGKDVELRCDPISGHTALYWYRQSLGQGLEFLIYFQGNSAPDKSGLPSDRFSAERTGGSVSTLTIQRTQQEDSAVYLCASSSRSGGDQPQHFGDGTRLSIL.

CDR3 in DNA: TGTGCCAGCAGTGAAGGGGACTGGACGAACACTGAAGCTTTCTTT. It specifies CASSEGDWTNTEAFF. The V call is TRBV6-1, the J call TRBJ1-1; maybe TRBD1 (5 bases). V was trimmed by 1 base and J by 1 base, leaving 10 bases between them. Germline V gene sequence: CDR1 MNHNS, CDR2 SASEGT. The CDR3 has 15 amino acids.

CDR3 in amino acids: CASSLVPHLNTGELFF. The CDR3 region has the DNA TGTGCCAGCAGCTTGGTACCCCACCTGAACACCGGGGAGCTGTTTTTT. The chain joins TRBV5-6 to TRBJ2-2; no clear D gene. The CDR3 is 16 residues long. Germline V gives CDR1 SGHDT, CDR2 YYEEEE. The V end was cut by 0 bases, the J end by 1 base, with 10 bases between.

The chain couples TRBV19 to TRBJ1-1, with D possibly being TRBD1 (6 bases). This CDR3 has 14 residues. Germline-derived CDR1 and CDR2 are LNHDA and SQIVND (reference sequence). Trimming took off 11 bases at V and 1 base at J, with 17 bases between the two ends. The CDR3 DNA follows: TGTGCCGCTAGACCGGGACAATCGAACACTGAAGCTTTCTTT. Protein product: CAARPGQSNTEAFF.

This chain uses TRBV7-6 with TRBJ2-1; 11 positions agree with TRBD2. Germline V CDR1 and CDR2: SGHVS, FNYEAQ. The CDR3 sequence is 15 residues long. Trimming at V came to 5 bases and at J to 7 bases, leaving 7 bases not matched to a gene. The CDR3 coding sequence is TGTGCCAGCAGCGATGACCTAGCGGGGGGAAATGAGCAGTTCTTC. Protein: CASSDDLAGGNEQFF.

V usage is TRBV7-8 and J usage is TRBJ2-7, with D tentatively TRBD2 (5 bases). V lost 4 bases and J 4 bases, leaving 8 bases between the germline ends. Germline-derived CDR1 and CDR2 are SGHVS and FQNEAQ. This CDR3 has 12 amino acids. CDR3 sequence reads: CASSSGVYEQYF. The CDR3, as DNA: TGTGCCAGCAGCTCCGGGGTTTACGAGCAGTACTTC.

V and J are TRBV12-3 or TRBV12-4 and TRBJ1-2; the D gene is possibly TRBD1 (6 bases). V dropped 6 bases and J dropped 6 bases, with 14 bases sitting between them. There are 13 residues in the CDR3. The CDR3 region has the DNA TGTGCCAGCAGCCCTCGGGCAGGGGATGGCTACACCTTC. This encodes CASSPRAGDGYTF.

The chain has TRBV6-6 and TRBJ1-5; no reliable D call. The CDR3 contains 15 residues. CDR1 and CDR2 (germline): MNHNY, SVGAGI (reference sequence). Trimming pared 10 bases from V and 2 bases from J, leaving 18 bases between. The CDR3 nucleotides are TGTGCCACTACTCCCAGTACCGGTGGCAATCAGCCCCAGCATTTT. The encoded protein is CATTPSTGGNQPQHF.

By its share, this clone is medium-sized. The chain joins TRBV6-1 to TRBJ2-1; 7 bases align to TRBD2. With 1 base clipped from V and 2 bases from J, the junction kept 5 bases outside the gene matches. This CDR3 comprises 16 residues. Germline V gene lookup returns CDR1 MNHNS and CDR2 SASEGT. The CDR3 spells CASSEGEGNPYNEQFF. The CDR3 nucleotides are TGTGCCAGCAGTGAAGGGGAGGGTAACCCCTACAATGAGCAGTTCTTC.

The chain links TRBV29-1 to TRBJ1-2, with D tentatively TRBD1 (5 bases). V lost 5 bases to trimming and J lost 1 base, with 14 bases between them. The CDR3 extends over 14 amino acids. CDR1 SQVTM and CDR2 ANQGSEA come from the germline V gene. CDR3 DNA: TGCAGCGTTCAGCGGGACGGCAATAACTATGGCTACACCTTC. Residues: CSVQRDGNNYGYTF.

CDR3 DNA: TGTGCCAGTAGTATTTGGGGACCAAACACTGAAGCTTTCTTT. This translates into CASSIWGPNTEAFF. The chain joins TRBV19 to TRBJ1-1; possibly TRBD1 for D (5 bases). The CDR3 contains 14 residues. Trimming left V 3 bases short and J 2 bases short, with 10 bases between. Germline V CDR1 and CDR2: LNHDA, SQIVND (reference sequence).

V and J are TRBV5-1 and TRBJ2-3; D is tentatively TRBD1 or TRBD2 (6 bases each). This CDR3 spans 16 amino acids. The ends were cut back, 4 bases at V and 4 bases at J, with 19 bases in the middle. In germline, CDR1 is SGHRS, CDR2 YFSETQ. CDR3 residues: CASSHSTGGPPDTQYF. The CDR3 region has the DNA TGCGCCAGCAGCCACTCGACTGGGGGGCCTCCAGATACGCAGTATTTT.

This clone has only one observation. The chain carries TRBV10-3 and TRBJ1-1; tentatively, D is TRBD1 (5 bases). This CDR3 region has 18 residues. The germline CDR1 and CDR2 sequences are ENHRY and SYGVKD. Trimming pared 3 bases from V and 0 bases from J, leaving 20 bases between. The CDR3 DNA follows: TGTGCCATCAGTGAAAAGGAGGGGAGGGGCATCATGAACACTGAAGCTTTCTTT. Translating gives CAISEKEGRGIMNTEAFF.

DNA of the CDR3: TGTGCCAGCTCACCAGCGGGGACCATGTTCGGCTACACCTTC. Translating gives CASSPAGTMFGYTF. This chain links TRBV18 with TRBJ1-2; possible D gene TRBD1, 5 bases. The CDR3 is 14 amino acids. The V end lost 2 bases, the J end lost 8 bases, and 15 bases lay between the germline ends. The germline gives CDR1 KGHSH, CDR2 LQKENI. Full variable domain (missing parts from reference TRBV18 and TRBJ1-2): NAGVMQNPRHLVRRRGQEARLRCSPMKGHSHVYWYRQLPEEGLKFMVYLQKENIIDESGMPKERFSAEFPKEGPSILRIQQVVRGDSAAYFCASSPAGTMFGYTFGSGTRLTVV.

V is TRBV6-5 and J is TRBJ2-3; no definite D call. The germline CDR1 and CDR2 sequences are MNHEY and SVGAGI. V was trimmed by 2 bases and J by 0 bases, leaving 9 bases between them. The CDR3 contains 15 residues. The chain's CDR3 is CASSYGRFSTDTQYF. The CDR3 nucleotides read TGTGCCAGCAGTTACGGCAGATTTAGCACAGATACGCAGTATTTT.